The 3 T cell receptor beta chains given below trace back to one sample, sequenced in a study of T cell responses to AZD1222 COVID-19 vaccine. Data came from immunoSEQ multiplex PCR; TCRdb stores just in-frame clones and leaves some out. This sample yields roughly 160,000 clones, of which under 95% are seen a single time; 4% to 5.5% belongs to the top ten. This sample comprised peripheral blood, obtained on day 0 of MenACWY control vaccination. Receptor source: an adult in good health.

V usage is TRBV24-1 and J usage is TRBJ2-1, with 10 bases that match TRBD2. Germline V gene sequence: CDR1 KGHDR, CDR2 SFDVKD. CDR3 length: 17 residues. Trimming cost V 3 bases and J 4 bases; bases outside gene matches: 8. In nucleotides, the CDR3 is TGTGCCACCAGTGATGAGTCGGGACTAGCGAGGTACAATGAGCAGTTCTTC. Protein product: CATSDESGLARYNEQFF.

This clone has a handful of counts. The chain has TRBV6-6 and TRBJ1-3; TRBD1 agrees at 7 bases. After removal of 4 bases from V and 2 bases from J, the junction contained 8 bases not matched to a gene. Germline-derived CDR1 and CDR2 are MNHNY and SVGAGI (reference sequence). This CDR3 has 16 amino acids. The CDR3 protein is CASSSSQQGTGNTIYF. CDR3 sequence (DNA): TGTGCCAGCAGTTCCTCCCAACAGGGGACTGGAAACACCATATATTTT.

V and J are TRBV6-5 and TRBJ2-1; 7 nucleotides match TRBD2. Looked up from germline, CDR1 is MNHEY and CDR2 is SVGAGI. Trimming took 6 bases from V and 3 from J; bases not matched to a gene: 8. The CDR3 is 15 residues long. The CDR3: CASRGGAGLYNEQFF. The CDR3 nucleotides read TGTGCCAGCAGGGGGGGAGCGGGGCTCTACAATGAGCAGTTCTTC.